This entry lists 6 T cell receptor beta chains sequenced from one sample in a study of CD8 T cells in ankylosing spondylitis (dated by TCRdb to about 2017). Libraries were built with 5' RACE. The instrument given in TCRdb is Illumina HiSeq 2500. The public reads were reanalyzed by TCRdb: fastp trimming at Q25, MiXCR alignment, in-frame beta chains only. Under each unique CDR3 protein, matching rows form one entry showing the most common genes and DNA. The sample table records 150,000 or so distinct CDR3 sequences; about a third of these occur just once. The leading ten clones occupy 6% of the sample. Sequencing was performed on synovial fluid, either unsorted or a sorted T cell fraction (not recorded which). The source is a male donor with ankylosing spondylitis.

This chain joins TRBV12-3 or TRBV12-4 and TRBJ1-1; D gene unclear. The CDR3 extends over 13 amino acids. The V end lost 2 bases, the J end lost 2 bases, and 6 bases lay between the germline ends. The CDR3 sequence: CASSLKGNTEAFF. CDR3 sequence (DNA): TGTGCCAGCAGTTTAAAGGGAAACACTGAAGCTTTCTTT.

In its sample, this clonotype was seen a few times. This sequence joins TRBV12-3 or TRBV12-4 and TRBJ2-3, with D perhaps matching TRBD1 (5 bases). V was shortened by 6 bases and J by 6 bases, with 13 bases between the two germline ends. CDR3 length: 13 residues. DNA of the CDR3: TGTGCCAGCAGCATAGGAGCAGGGGATACGCAGTATTTT. It translates to CASSIGAGDTQYF.

This clonotype turned up a few times. The chain couples TRBV25-1 to TRBJ1-2, with D possibly TRBD1 on 5 matching bases. V was shortened by 7 bases and J by 2 bases, with 14 bases between the two germline ends. The CDR3 contains 14 residues. CDR1 and CDR2 (germline): MGHDK, SYGVNS. The DNA for the CDR3 is TGTGCCAGCATCAAAACAGGAGACAACTATGGCTACACCTTC. Translating it yields CASIKTGDNYGYTF.

This clonotype was found many times. The chain couples TRBV12-3 or TRBV12-4 to TRBJ2-7, with TRBD1 identical over 7 bases. Losses at the gene ends were 5 bases for V and 4 bases for J; bases not matched to a gene: 2. This CDR3 is 12 amino acids long. The CDR3 DNA follows: TGTGCCAGCAGTCTACAGGGGTACGAGCAGTACTTC. It is translated as CASSLQGYEQYF.

J is TRBJ2-5 and V is TRBV20-1; 7 bases agree with TRBD1. V dropped 3 bases and J dropped 5; count of bases not matched to a gene: 6. This CDR3 has 13 residues. Germline V gives CDR1 DFQATT, CDR2 SNEGSKA (reference sequence). CDR3 loop: CSARPQGRETQYF. CDR3 DNA: TGCAGTGCTAGGCCACAGGGGCGGGAGACCCAGTACTTC.

The gene calls are TRBV3-1 and TRBJ1-6; D is undetermined. Trimming pared 4 bases from V and 10 bases from J, leaving 14 bases between. Germline CDR1 LGHDT, CDR2 YNNKEL (reference sequence). The CDR3 consists of 14 residues. In nucleotides, the CDR3 is TGTGCCAGCAGCCTCGTGGAGGGTGGGTCACCCCTCCACTTT. Translating it yields CASSLVEGGSPLHF. The entire variable domain, with the rest obtained from reference TRBV3-1 and TRBJ1-6, is as follows: DTAVSQTPKYLVTQMGNDKSIKCEQNLGHDTMYWYKQDSKKFLKIMFSYNNKELIINETVPNRFSPKSPDKAHLNLHINSLELGDSAVYFCASSLVEGGSPLHFGNGTRLTVT.